The next 23 T cell receptor beta chains were all read from a single sample in a study of blood T cell repertoires in COVID-19. Libraries were prepared by immunoSEQ multiplex PCR; TCRdb keeps only in-frame clonotypes and omits some of them. The data hold 170,000 or so clones, with approximately 88% observed a single time. The specimen was PBMCs or T cells enriched from blood (not recorded which). All receptors come from a woman aged 45-60 years who had recovered from COVID-19.

This clone occurred once. The chain combines TRBV6-5 with TRBJ1-5; TRBD1 matches at 8 bases. Germline CDR1 MNHEY, CDR2 SVGAGI. The CDR3 covers 15 residues. J gave up 7 bases and V 7 bases, and 12 bases lay outside the gene matches. The CDR3 sequence: CASTALGQGGQPQHF. For the CDR3, the DNA is TGTGCCAGCACTGCCTTAGGACAGGGAGGGCAGCCCCAGCATTTT.

The chain links TRBV24-1 to TRBJ2-3, with 7 nucleotides matching TRBD2. The V gene's germline CDR1 is KGHDR and CDR2 SFDVKD. The V gene end was trimmed by 3 bases and the J gene end by 3 bases; junction bases not matched to a gene: 8. The CDR3 contains 16 residues. The DNA of the CDR3 is TGTGCCACCAGTGATCCATCAGGGAGGGGAACAGATACGCAGTATTTT. Translated, it gives CATSDPSGRGTDTQYF.

This clone was found a few times. This rearrangement joins TRBV5-4 to TRBJ1-1, with 10 bases matching TRBD1. The CDR3 has 15 amino acids. Germline-derived CDR1 and CDR2 are SGHNT and YYREEE (reference sequence). V shed 4 bases, J shed 6 bases, and the junction held 9 bases outside the gene matches. CDR3 in DNA: TGTGCCAGCAGCGCTCAGACAGGGGGCATGTCTGAAGCTTTCTTT. It codes for CASSAQTGGMSEAFF.

The rearrangement joins TRBV14 to TRBJ2-7; D is unresolved. The V end lost 2 bases, the J end lost 0 bases, and 5 bases lay between the germline ends. The CDR3 contains 13 residues. Germline CDR1 and CDR2: SGHDN and FVKESK. The CDR3 DNA sequence: TGTGCCAGCAGCCAAACAGTCTCCTACGAGCAGTACTTC. Its translation: CASSQTVSYEQYF.

J is TRBJ2-1 and V is TRBV18, with 14 bases matching TRBD2. Trimming removed 8 bases from V and 1 base from J; junction bases left unmatched: 10. Germline V gene data show CDR1 as KGHSH and CDR2 as LQKENI. The CDR3 is 18 residues long. CDR3 amino acids: CASTSTSGGARSYNEQFF. The CDR3 DNA is TGTGCCAGCACCTCGACTAGCGGGGGGGCGAGGTCCTACAATGAGCAGTTCTTC.

The rearrangement uses TRBV19 and TRBJ1-6, with 7 bases that match TRBD1. From germline, CDR1 is LNHDA and CDR2 SQIVND (reference sequence). This CDR3 is 17 amino acids long. After removal of 4 bases from V and 3 bases from J, the junction contained 9 bases not matched to a gene. Written as DNA, the CDR3 is TGTGCCAGTAGTACCCCCACGGACAGGAGCTATAATTCACCCCTCCACTTT. Its protein product is CASSTPTDRSYNSPLHF.

V and J are TRBV15 and TRBJ2-7, with TRBD2 matching 15 bases. The length of the CDR3 is 19 residues. The germline V gene encodes CDR1 LNHNV and CDR2 YYDKDF (reference sequence). The V segment lost 1 base and the J segment 2 bases; nucleotides outside the gene matches: 9. CDR3 residues: CATSRALGLAGGPPYEQYF. CDR3 DNA: TGTGCCACCAGCAGAGCCCTCGGACTAGCGGGGGGGCCTCCCTACGAGCAGTACTTC.

This chain uses TRBV7-2 with TRBJ2-1; TRBD2 agrees at 7 bases. Trimming took 5 bases from V and 4 from J; bases not matched to a gene: 14. CDR3 length: 17 residues. Germline assignment: CDR1 SGHTA and CDR2 FQGNSA. The CDR3 region is CASSQELGGGAYNEQFF. The CDR3 DNA reads TGTGCCAGCAGCCAAGAACTGGGCGGGGGAGCGTACAATGAGCAGTTCTTC.

This clone occurred once. The chain employs TRBV5-6 and TRBJ1-1; D is perhaps TRBD1 (5 bases). Trimming stripped 1 base from V and 0 bases from J, with 19 bases between. The length of the CDR3 is 18 residues. Germline V gene data show CDR1 as SGHDT and CDR2 as YYEEEE. CDR3 sequence: CASSLSPRQTLMNTEAFF. In nucleotides, the CDR3 is TGTGCCAGCAGCTTGTCCCCCAGACAGACCTTGATGAACACTGAAGCTTTCTTT.

The chain joins TRBV9 to TRBJ2-5; possibly TRBD1 for D (6 bases). From germline, CDR1 is SGDLS and CDR2 YYNGEE. Trimming removed 1 base at V and 5 bases at J, with 12 bases between. The CDR3 runs to 14 residues. As DNA, the CDR3 is TGTGCCAGCAGCGTAAGCAGGGGCAGGGAGACCCAGTACTTC. This sequence encodes CASSVSRGRETQYF.

The chain has TRBV29-1 and TRBJ1-1; D is perhaps TRBD1 (5 bases). V lost 7 bases and J 5 bases, leaving 17 bases between the germline ends. Germline V gene data show CDR1 as SQVTM and CDR2 as ANQGSEA. This CDR3 is 13 amino acids long. CDR3 coding DNA: TGCAGCGCCGACGCCGGGGGGAGGACTGAAGCTTTCTTT. Residues: CSADAGGRTEAFF.

The table lists this clone with a few counts. This sequence joins TRBV7-3 and TRBJ1-6; D gene unclear. Trimming pared 5 bases from V and 4 bases from J, leaving 12 bases between. CDR3 length: 15 residues. Germline CDR1 and CDR2: SGHTA and FQGTGA. The CDR3 sequence: CASSQTVSYNSPLHF. The CDR3 bases are TGTGCCAGCAGCCAAACAGTGTCGTATAATTCACCCCTCCACTTT. Filled out from reference TRBV7-3 and TRBJ1-6, the complete variable domain reads GAGVSQTPSNKVTEKGKYVELRCDPISGHTALYWYRQSLGQGPEFLIYFQGTGAADDSGLPNDRFFAVRPEGSVSTLKIQRTERGDSAVYLCASSQTVSYNSPLHFGNGTRLTVT.

CDR3 nucleotide sequence: TGTGCCAGCTCAAGAGAAGCAACTAATGAAAAACTGTTTTTT. Translation gives CASSREATNEKLFF. The J gene is TRBJ1-4, the V gene TRBV18; D unresolved. CDR3 length: 14 residues. V was shortened by 5 bases and J by 0 bases, with 7 bases between the two germline ends. Germline V gene data show CDR1 as KGHSH and CDR2 as LQKENI.

This clone was recorded once. CDR3 sequence reads: CASSQDPGGGGTDTQYF. DNA for the CDR3: TGCGCCAGCAGCCAAGATCCTGGGGGCGGAGGCACAGATACGCAGTATTTT. The chain uses TRBV4-1 and TRBJ2-3; possibly TRBD1 for D (6 bases). Trimming left V 0 bases short and J 1 base short, with 14 bases between. The germline V gene has CDR1 MGHRA and CDR2 YSYEKL. This CDR3 is 17 amino acids long.

This sequence joins TRBV2 and TRBJ2-5; the match to TRBD1 covers 9 bases. V shed 5 bases and J 1 base; nucleotides not matched to a gene: 5. Per germline, CDR1 SNHLY and CDR2 FYNNEI. The CDR3 is 15 residues long. CDR3 region: CASSLGTGTQETQYF. Written as DNA, the CDR3 is TGTGCCAGCAGTTTGGGGACAGGGACCCAAGAGACCCAGTACTTC.

The chain carries TRBV5-6 and TRBJ2-4; 10 bases fit TRBD2. With 0 bases clipped from V and 6 bases from J, the junction kept 6 bases outside the gene matches. From germline, CDR1 is SGHDT and CDR2 YYEEEE. CDR3 size: 16 residues. The CDR3 is CASSLGPSGGLNIQYF. In nucleotides, the CDR3 is TGTGCCAGCAGCTTGGGGCCTAGCGGGGGACTAAACATTCAGTACTTC.

V is TRBV5-1 and J is TRBJ1-3; D gene unclear. The CDR3 covers 14 residues. From germline, CDR1 is SGHRS and CDR2 YFSETQ. Trimming took 1 base from V and 0 from J, leaving 5 bases between them. Here the CDR3 reads CASSLRSSGNTIYF. CDR3 bases: TGCGCCAGCAGCTTGCGGTCCTCTGGAAACACCATATATTTT.

The J gene is TRBJ1-1, the V gene TRBV6-5, with 8 bases lining up with TRBD1. The germline V gene has CDR1 MNHEY and CDR2 SVGAGI. V shed 5 bases and J 7 bases; nucleotides not matched to a gene: 3. The CDR3 is 12 residues long. Written as DNA, the CDR3 is TGTGCCAGCAGTCGGACAGGGCTTGAAGCTTTCTTT. Amino acids: CASSRTGLEAFF.

V usage is TRBV5-1 and J usage is TRBJ2-3; 7 bases align to TRBD1. CDR1 and CDR2 (germline): SGHRS, YFSETQ. The J segment lost 2 bases and the V segment lost 7 bases, leaving 10 bases of the junction unmatched. CDR3 size: 15 residues. The CDR3 here is CASRQAQGFTDTQYF. CDR3 sequence (DNA): TGCGCCAGCCGTCAAGCACAGGGGTTCACAGATACGCAGTATTTT. Full variable domain (remainder filled in from reference TRBV5-1 and TRBJ2-3): KAGVTQTPRYLIKTRGQQVTLSCSPISGHRSVSWYQQTPGQGLQFLFEYFSETQRNKGNFPGRFSGRQFSNSRSEMNVSTLELGDSALYLCASRQAQGFTDTQYFGPGTRLTVL.

The rearrangement joins TRBV6-5 to TRBJ1-2; 8 positions match TRBD1. Unmatched junction bases numbered 4, after V lost 4 bases and J lost 3 bases. The CDR3 is 14 amino acids. Germline V gene data show CDR1 as MNHEY and CDR2 as SVGAGI. Here the CDR3 reads CASSLGQGYYGYTF. CDR3 nucleotides: TGTGCCAGCAGTTTAGGACAGGGTTACTATGGCTACACCTTC.

The chain carries TRBV27 and TRBJ2-3; a possible D gene is TRBD2 (5 bases). Germline CDR1 and CDR2: MNHEY and SMNVEV (reference sequence). V lost 5 bases to trimming and J lost 0 bases, with 15 bases between them. CDR3 length: 16 residues. The chain's CDR3 is CASSVGWRTSTDTQYF. The DNA of the CDR3 is TGTGCCAGCAGTGTCGGCTGGCGGACTAGCACAGATACGCAGTATTTT.

As regards this clone: The same CDR3 arises from other DNA sequences in this sample as well. V usage is TRBV29-1 and J usage is TRBJ1-2; 8 bases agree with TRBD1. CDR3 size: 11 residues. Germline CDR1 is SQVTM and CDR2 is ANQGSEA. Trimming took 6 bases from V and 4 from J; bases not matched to a gene: 1. CDR3 sequence: CSVGQGYGYTF. The CDR3 nucleotides are TGCAGCGTCGGACAGGGCTATGGCTACACCTTC.

This chain connects TRBV7-2 to TRBJ2-3, with 9 bases aligning to TRBD2. Trimming cost V 1 base and J 2 bases; bases outside gene matches: 4. Looked up from germline, CDR1 is SGHTA and CDR2 is FQGNSA. The CDR3 length is 16 residues. The CDR3 here is CASSLVLAGSTDTQYF. DNA of the CDR3: TGTGCCAGCAGCTTAGTTCTAGCGGGATCCACAGATACGCAGTATTTT.